Sequencing of this T cell receptor (beta chain) was carried out in a study of T cell repertoires in aging, cancer and after chemotherapy. Study-level background: Glioblastoma patients receiving temozolomide-based therapy gave paired samples before and after chemotherapy. The whole study produced a dataset of around 9 million TCR reads.

A mixed TRB-A/B primer pool amplified rearranged TRB by multiplex touch-down PCR. TCRdb called the multiplex PCR reads again in MiXCR, with one record for every CDR3 protein. The table includes roughly 5,300 distinct CDR3 sequences, about 27% detected once. The CDR3 totals 11 residues. Trimming removed 0 bases from V and 9 bases from J, with 3 bases in between. Germline values: CDR1 MNHEY, CDR2 SVGEGT. By proportion, this clonotype is medium-sized. Antigen: not known. TCR beta rearrangements were amplified from peripheral blood genomic DNA. Notes on the study in general: Median generation probability rose over the chemotherapy interval in each cancer cohort, suggesting rebound thymic output.

The material sequenced was blood. The clonotype originates from a human donor with a solid tumor. The chain employs TRBV6-2 or TRBV6-3 and TRBJ2-1; no reliable D call. CDR3 sequence: CASSYSFEQFF. The CDR3 DNA sequence: TGTGCCAGCAGTTACTCGTTTGAGCAGTTCTTC.